Following are 15 T cell receptor beta chains from one sample sequenced in a study of blood T cell repertoires in COVID-19. Sequencing was performed with immunoSEQ multiplex PCR; in TCRdb, only in-frame clones are kept and a portion is missing. Among about 320,000 clones listed, more than 90% were seen once. The sample was PBMCs or T cells enriched from blood (not recorded which). These receptors were obtained from a young woman who had been exposed to COVID-19.

This clone has just one count. V is TRBV2 and J is TRBJ1-2, with no clear D. The germline CDR1 and CDR2 sequences are SNHLY and FYNNEI. Trimming shortened V by 3 bases and J by 5 bases, and 19 bases separated the two germline ends. The CDR3 is 16 residues long. The CDR3 DNA is TGTGCCAGCAGTGATACCAGACTACCCCGCTGGTATGGCTACACCTTC. Amino acid sequence: CASSDTRLPRWYGYTF.

This chain joins TRBV19 and TRBJ2-1; 8 bases agree with TRBD1. The CDR3 totals 15 residues. Germline assignment: CDR1 LNHDA and CDR2 SQIVND (reference sequence). Trimming at V came to 5 bases and at J to 0 bases, leaving 3 bases not matched to a gene. CDR3 sequence (DNA): TGTGCCAGTAGTCCCGGGACAGGCTCCTACAATGAGCAGTTCTTC. Protein product: CASSPGTGSYNEQFF.

This clone was detected only once. This chain links TRBV7-2 with TRBJ1-3; 7 positions match TRBD1. The CDR3 consists of 17 residues. CDR1 is SGHTA and CDR2 is FQGNSA in the germline V gene. J was trimmed by 0 bases and V by 5 bases; bases with no gene match: 10. The CDR3 region is CASSHTATGTSGNTIYF. Here the CDR3 DNA reads TGTGCCAGCAGCCACACTGCGACAGGGACCTCTGGAAACACCATATATTTT.

Concerning this clone: The junction and the germline gene differ at one end; a read error may be behind it. This chain connects TRBV5-1 to TRBJ2-6; D is unresolved. The V gene's germline CDR1 is SGHRS and CDR2 YFSETQ. There are 15 residues in the CDR3. The CDR3, as DNA: TGCGCCAGCACCTTGATCTTCTCTGGGGCCAACGTCCTGACTTTC. The encoded protein is CASTLIFSGANVLTF.

The chain employs TRBV3-1 (or the pseudogene TRBV3-2) and TRBJ1-4, with 8 bases identical to TRBD1. The CDR3 consists of 14 residues. Germline CDR1 reads LGHDT; CDR2 reads YNNKEL (reference sequence). Trimming removed 3 bases from V and 8 bases from J; junction bases left unmatched: 5. Here the CDR3 DNA reads TGTGCCAGCAGCCACCAGGGGGCTCAGGAAAAACTGTTTTTT. Amino acid sequence: CASSHQGAQEKLFF.

The genes are TRBV7-3 and TRBJ1-1, with D uncertain. The V end was cut by 5 bases, the J end by 0 bases, with 7 bases between. The CDR3 runs to 13 residues. Germline CDR1 SGHTA, CDR2 FQGTGA. The CDR3 DNA sequence: TGTGCCAGCAGCCAGGCAGTGAACACTGAAGCTTTCTTT. Residues: CASSQAVNTEAFF.

The chain combines TRBV5-4 with TRBJ1-2; D is undetermined. The CDR3 length is 15 residues. The V end lost 2 bases, the J end lost 3 bases, and 14 bases lay between the germline ends. From germline, CDR1 is SGHNT and CDR2 YYREEE (reference sequence). The CDR3 sequence is CASSFGLAGDYGYTF. The CDR3 DNA reads as TGTGCCAGCAGCTTTGGGCTAGCTGGAGACTATGGCTACACCTTC.

The chain combines TRBV12-3 or TRBV12-4 with TRBJ2-5; D unresolved. Between the trimmed V and J ends, which lost 5 bases and 0 bases, there was a span of 4 bases. This CDR3 region has 12 residues. The CDR3 loop reads CASSQDQETQYF. The CDR3 coding sequence is TGTGCCAGCAGTCAGGACCAAGAGACCCAGTACTTC.

V and J are TRBV30 and TRBJ2-2; unclear D gene. V lost 4 bases and J lost 3, with 12 bases in between. This CDR3 region has 14 residues. Germline V gene lookup returns CDR1 GTSNPN and CDR2 SVGIG (reference sequence). This chain's CDR3 is CAWKESSYTGELFF. The CDR3 nucleotides are TGTGCCTGGAAAGAGAGTTCTTACACCGGGGAGCTGTTTTTT.

This clone was recorded only once. CDR3 sequence: CASSQDRTSLGTQYF. CDR3 sequence (DNA): TGCGCCAGCAGCCAAGATAGGACTAGCCTTGGGACCCAGTACTTC. The rearrangement links TRBV4-3 to TRBJ2-5, with 8 bases lining up with TRBD2. J gave up 7 bases and V 0 bases, and 7 bases lay outside the gene matches. The CDR3 sequence is 15 residues long. The germline CDR1 and CDR2 sequences are LGHNA and YSLEER.

In this sample, this clone turned up once. The chain carries TRBV7-6 and TRBJ2-5; 7 positions agree with TRBD2. CDR3 length equals 16 residues. Germline V CDR1 and CDR2: SGHVS, FNYEAQ. Trimming at V came to 4 bases and at J to 4 bases, leaving 12 bases not matched to a gene. CDR3 bases: TGTGCCAGCAGCTGGGTTGGGAGGGAGGGAGGAGAGACCCAGTACTTC. Its translation: CASSWVGREGGETQYF.

This chain connects TRBV15 to TRBJ2-7; D gene uncertain. Germline CDR1 LNHNV, CDR2 YYDKDF (reference sequence). The CDR3 has 16 residues. V lost 4 bases and J lost 0, with 16 bases in between. CDR3 sequence reads: CATSTRAPLSSYEQYF. The CDR3 DNA sequence: TGTGCCACCAGCACCCGAGCACCGTTAAGCTCCTACGAGCAGTACTTC.

The chain recombines TRBV4-2 with TRBJ2-7; 8 bases match TRBD1. The junction had 7 bases not matched to a gene; V was cut back by 1 base and J by 2 bases. The CDR3 spans 16 residues. In germline, CDR1 is LGHNA, CDR2 YNFKEQ. The CDR3 nucleotides read TGTGCCAGCAGCCAAGGGACCCGGGACAGGCCCTACGAGCAGTACTTC. It is translated as CASSQGTRDRPYEQYF.

The CDR3 reads CASSQEARLLINQPQHF. The DNA for the CDR3 is TGCGCCAGCAGCCAAGAGGCCAGACTTTTGATCAATCAGCCCCAGCATTTT. The chain is built from TRBV4-1 and TRBJ1-5, with D hard to call. The CDR3 runs to 17 residues. V lost 0 bases to trimming and J lost 3 bases, with 15 bases between them. Germline CDR1 is MGHRA and CDR2 is YSYEKL.

The gene calls are TRBV3-1 (or the pseudogene TRBV3-2) and TRBJ2-7; D unresolved. From germline, CDR1 is LGHDT and CDR2 YNNKEL (reference sequence). Trimming removed 0 bases from V and 0 bases from J, with 3 bases in between. There are 13 residues in the CDR3. The DNA of the CDR3 is TGTGCCAGCAGCCAAGAGAGCTCCTACGAGCAGTACTTC. This translates into CASSQESSYEQYF.